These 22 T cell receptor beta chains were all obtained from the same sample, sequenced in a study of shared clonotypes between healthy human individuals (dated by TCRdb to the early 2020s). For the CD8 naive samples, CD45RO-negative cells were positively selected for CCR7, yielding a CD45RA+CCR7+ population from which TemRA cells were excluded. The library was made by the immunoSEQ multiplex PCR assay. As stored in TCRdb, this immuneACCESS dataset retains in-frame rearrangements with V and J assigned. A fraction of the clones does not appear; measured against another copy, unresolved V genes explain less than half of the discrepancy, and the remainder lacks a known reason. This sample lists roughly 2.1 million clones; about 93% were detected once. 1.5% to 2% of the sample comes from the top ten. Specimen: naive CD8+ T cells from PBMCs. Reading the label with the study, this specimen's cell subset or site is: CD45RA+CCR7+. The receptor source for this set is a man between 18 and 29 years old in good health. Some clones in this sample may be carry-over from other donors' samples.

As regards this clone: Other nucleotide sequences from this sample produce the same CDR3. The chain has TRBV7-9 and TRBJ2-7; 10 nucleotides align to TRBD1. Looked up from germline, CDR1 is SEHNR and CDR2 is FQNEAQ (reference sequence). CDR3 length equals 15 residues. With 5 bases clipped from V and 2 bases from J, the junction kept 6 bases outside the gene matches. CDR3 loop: CASSPRDRGPYEQYF. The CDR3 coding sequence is TGTGCCAGCAGCCCCCGGGACAGGGGCCCCTACGAGCAGTACTTC. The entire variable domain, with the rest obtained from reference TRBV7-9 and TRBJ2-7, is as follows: DTGVSQNPRHKITKRGQNVTFRCDPISEHNRLYWYRQTLGQGPEFLTYFQNEAQLEKSRLLSDRFSAERPKGSFSTLEIQRTEQGDSAMYLCASSPRDRGPYEQYFGPGTRLTVT.

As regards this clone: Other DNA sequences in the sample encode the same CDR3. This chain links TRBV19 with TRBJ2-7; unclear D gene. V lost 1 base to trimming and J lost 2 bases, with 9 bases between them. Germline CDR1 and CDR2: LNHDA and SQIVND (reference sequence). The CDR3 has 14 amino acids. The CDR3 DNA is TGTGCCAGTAGTATAGTTGGCGGAACCTACGAGCAGTACTTC. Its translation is CASSIVGGTYEQYF.

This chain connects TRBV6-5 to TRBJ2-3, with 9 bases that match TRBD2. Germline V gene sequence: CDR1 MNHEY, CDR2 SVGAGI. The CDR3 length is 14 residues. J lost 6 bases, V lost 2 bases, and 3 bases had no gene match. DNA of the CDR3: TGTGCCAGCAGTTACGAAGGACTAGCGGATACGCAGTATTTT. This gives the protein CASSYEGLADTQYF.

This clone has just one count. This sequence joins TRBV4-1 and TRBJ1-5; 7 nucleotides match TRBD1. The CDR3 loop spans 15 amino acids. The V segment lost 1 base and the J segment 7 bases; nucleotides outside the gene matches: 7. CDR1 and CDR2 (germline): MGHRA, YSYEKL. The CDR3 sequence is CASSQGDRDGQPQHF. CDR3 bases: TGCGCCAGCAGCCAAGGAGACAGGGATGGCCAGCCCCAGCATTTT.

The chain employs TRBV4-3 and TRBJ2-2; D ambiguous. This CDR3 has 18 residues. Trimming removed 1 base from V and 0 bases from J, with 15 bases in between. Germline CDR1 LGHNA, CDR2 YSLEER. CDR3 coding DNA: TGCGCCAGCAGCCAAGCCGCCCCGGTTTACGCGAACACCGGGGAGCTGTTTTTT. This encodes CASSQAAPVYANTGELFF.

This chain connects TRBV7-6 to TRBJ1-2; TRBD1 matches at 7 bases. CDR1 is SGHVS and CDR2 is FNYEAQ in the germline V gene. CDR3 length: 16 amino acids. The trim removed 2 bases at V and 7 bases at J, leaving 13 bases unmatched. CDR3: CASSLLPGQRVPGYTF. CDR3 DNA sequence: TGTGCCAGCAGCTTACTGCCGGGACAGAGGGTCCCTGGCTACACCTTC.

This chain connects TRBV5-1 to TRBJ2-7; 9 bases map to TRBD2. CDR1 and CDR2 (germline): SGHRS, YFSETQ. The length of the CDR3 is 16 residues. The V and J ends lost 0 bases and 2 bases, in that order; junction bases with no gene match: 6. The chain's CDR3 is CASSLGPREGPYEQYF. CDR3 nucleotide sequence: TGCGCCAGCAGCTTGGGTCCGCGGGAGGGCCCCTACGAGCAGTACTTC.

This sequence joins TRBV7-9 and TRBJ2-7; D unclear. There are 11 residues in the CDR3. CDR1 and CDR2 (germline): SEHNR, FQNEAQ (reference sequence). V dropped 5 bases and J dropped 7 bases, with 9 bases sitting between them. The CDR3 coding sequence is TGTGCCAGCAGCATCATGGTGGAGCAGTACTTC. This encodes CASSIMVEQYF.

CDR3 in amino acids: CASSGVGTWLSGNTIYF. As DNA, the CDR3 is TGTGCCAGCAGCGGGGTGGGGACTTGGCTCTCTGGAAACACCATATATTTT. The chain uses TRBV9 and TRBJ1-3, with D perhaps TRBD1 (5 bases). With 3 bases removed from V and 0 bases from J, the gap between germline ends came to 16 bases. The CDR3 is 17 amino acids. Germline values: CDR1 SGDLS, CDR2 YYNGEE.

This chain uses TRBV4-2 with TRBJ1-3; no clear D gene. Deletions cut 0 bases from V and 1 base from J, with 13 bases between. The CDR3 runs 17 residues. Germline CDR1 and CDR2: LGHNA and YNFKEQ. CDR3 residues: CASSQDLGTLSGNTIYF. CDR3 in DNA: TGTGCCAGCAGCCAAGATCTGGGCACCTTATCTGGAAACACCATATATTTT.

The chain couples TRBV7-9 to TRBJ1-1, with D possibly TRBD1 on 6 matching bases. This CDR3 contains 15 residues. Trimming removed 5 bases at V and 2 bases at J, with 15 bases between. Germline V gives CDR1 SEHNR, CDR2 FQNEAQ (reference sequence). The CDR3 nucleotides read TGTGCCAGCAGCCCGCCGGGACACATAAACACTGAAGCTTTCTTT. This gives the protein CASSPPGHINTEAFF.

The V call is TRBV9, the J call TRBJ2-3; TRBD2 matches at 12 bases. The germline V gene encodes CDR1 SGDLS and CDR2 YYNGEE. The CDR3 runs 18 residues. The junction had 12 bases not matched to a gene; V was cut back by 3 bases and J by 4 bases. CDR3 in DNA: TGTGCCAGCAGCGAGGGACTAGCGGGTTTCTTTGAGCCAGATACGCAGTATTTT. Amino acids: CASSEGLAGFFEPDTQYF.

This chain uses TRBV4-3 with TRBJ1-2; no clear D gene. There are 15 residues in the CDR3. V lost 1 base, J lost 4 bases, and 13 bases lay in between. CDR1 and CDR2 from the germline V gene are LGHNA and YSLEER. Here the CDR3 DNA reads TGCGCCAGCAGCCAAGTGGCAGGCCCCCTCTATGGCTACACCTTC. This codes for CASSQVAGPLYGYTF.

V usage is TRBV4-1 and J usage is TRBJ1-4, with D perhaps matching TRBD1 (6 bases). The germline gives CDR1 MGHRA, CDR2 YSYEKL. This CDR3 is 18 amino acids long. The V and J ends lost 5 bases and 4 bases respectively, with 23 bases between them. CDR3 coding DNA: TGCGCCAGCAGCGGATCCGAGGGGGGCAGGAGGGTTAATGAAAAACTGTTTTTT. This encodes CASSGSEGGRRVNEKLFF.

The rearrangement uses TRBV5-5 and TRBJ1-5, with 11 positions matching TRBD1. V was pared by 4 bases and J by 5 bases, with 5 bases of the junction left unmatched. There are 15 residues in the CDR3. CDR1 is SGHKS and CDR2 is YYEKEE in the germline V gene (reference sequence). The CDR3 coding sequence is TGTGCCAGCAGCGGACAGGGGGCTGGGGATCAGCCCCAGCATTTT. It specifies CASSGQGAGDQPQHF.

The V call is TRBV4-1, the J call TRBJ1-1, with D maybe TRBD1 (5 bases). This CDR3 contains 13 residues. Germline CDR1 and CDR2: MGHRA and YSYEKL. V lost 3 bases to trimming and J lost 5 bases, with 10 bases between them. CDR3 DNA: TGCGCCAGCAGCCATACGGGGGAGACTGAAGCTTTCTTT. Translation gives CASSHTGETEAFF.

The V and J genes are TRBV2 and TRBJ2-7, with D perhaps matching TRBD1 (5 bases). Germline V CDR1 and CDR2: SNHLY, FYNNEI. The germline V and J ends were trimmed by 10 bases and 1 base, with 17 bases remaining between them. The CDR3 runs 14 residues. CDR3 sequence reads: CAITGSDSSYEQYF. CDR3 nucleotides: TGTGCCATCACAGGCTCCGATTCGTCCTACGAGCAGTACTTC.

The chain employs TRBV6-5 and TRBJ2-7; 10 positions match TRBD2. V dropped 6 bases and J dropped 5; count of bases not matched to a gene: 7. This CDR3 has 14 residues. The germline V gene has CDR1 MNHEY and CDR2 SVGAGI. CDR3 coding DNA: TGTGCCAGCAGCTCGGAGCGGGAGGGCCACGAGCAGTACTTC. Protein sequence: CASSSEREGHEQYF.

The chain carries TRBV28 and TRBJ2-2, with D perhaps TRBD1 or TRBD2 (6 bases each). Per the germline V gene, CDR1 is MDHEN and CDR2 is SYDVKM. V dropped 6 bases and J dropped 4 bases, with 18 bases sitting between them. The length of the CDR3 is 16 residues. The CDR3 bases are TGTGCCAGCAGCCCCAGGGTCGGGGGCCCCACCGGGGAGCTGTTTTTT. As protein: CASSPRVGGPTGELFF. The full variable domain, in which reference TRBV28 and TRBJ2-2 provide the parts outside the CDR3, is DVKVTQSSRYLVKRTGEKVFLECVQDMDHENMFWYRQDPGLGLRLIYFSYDVKMKEKGDIPEGYSVSREKKERFSLILESASTNQTSMYLCASSPRVGGPTGELFFGEGSRLTVL.

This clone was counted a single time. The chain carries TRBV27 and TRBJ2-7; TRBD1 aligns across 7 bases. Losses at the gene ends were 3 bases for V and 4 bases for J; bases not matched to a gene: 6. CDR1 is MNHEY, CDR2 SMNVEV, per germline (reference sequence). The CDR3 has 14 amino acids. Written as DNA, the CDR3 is TGTGCCAGCAGTTTGGCCCCGACAGGGTACGAGCAGTACTTC. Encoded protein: CASSLAPTGYEQYF.

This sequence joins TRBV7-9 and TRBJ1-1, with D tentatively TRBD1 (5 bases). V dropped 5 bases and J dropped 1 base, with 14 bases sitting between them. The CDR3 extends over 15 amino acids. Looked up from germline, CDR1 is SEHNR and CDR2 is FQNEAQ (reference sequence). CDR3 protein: CASSPLRGKNTEAFF. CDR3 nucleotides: TGTGCCAGCAGCCCCCTACGGGGGAAGAACACTGAAGCTTTCTTT.

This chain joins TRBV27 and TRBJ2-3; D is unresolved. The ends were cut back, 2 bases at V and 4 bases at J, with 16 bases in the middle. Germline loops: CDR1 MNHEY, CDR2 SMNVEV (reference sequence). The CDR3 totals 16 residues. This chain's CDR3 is CASSLVGWSSADTQYF. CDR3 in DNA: TGTGCCAGCAGTTTAGTAGGTTGGTCCTCCGCAGATACGCAGTATTTT.